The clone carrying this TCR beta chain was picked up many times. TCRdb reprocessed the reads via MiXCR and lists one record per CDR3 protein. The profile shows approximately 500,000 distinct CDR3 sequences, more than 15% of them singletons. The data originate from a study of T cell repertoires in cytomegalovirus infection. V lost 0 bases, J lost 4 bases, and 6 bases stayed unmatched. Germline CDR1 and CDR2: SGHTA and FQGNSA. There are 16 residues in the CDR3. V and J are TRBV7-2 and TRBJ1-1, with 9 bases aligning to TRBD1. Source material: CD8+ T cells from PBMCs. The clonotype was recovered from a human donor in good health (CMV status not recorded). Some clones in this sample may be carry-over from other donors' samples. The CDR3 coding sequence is TGTGCCAGCAGCTTAGCGGGTACAGGGGGCGGCACTGAAGCTTTCTTT. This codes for CASSLAGTGGGTEAFF. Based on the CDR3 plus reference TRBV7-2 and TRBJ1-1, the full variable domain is GAGVSQSPSNKVTEKGKDVELRCDPISGHTALYWYRQSLGQGLEFLIYFQGNSAPDKSGLPSDRFSAERTGGSVSTLTIQRTQQEDSAVYLCASSLAGTGGGTEAFFGQGTRLTVV.